Reported below is one TCR beta chain. Clones were sequenced by immunoSEQ multiplex PCR, and TCRdb holds only the in-frame ones, with some missing. This sample has 150,000 to 200,000 clones, with approximately 92% found just once. This sample stems from a study of control samples from healthy donors and cancer patients. The CDR3 is 14 amino acids. J was trimmed by 9 bases and V by 3 bases; bases with no gene match: 10. The V gene's germline CDR1 is SGHTA and CDR2 FQGTGA. The source of this sequence is a woman aged 40 to 50 in good health. The chain uses TRBV7-3 and TRBJ1-2; 7 nucleotides match TRBD1. Material: blood. CDR3: CASSLGGTVESYTF. The CDR3 DNA is TGTGCCAGCAGCTTGGGCGGGACAGTAGAAAGCTACACCTTC.